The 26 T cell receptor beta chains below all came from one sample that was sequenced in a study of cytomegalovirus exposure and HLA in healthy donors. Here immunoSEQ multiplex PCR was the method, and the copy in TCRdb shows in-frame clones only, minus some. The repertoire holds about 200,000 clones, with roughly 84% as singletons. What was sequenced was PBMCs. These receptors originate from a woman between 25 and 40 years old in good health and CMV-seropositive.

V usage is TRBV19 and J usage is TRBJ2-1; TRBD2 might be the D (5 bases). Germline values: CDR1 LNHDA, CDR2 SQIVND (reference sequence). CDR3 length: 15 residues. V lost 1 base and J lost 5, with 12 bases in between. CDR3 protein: CASSIGASRHNEQFF. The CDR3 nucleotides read TGTGCCAGTAGTATAGGCGCTAGCCGTCACAATGAGCAGTTCTTC. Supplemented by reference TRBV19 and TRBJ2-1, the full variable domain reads DGGITQSPKYLFRKEGQNVTLSCEQNLNHDAMYWYRQDPGQGLRLIYYSQIVNDFQKGDIAEGYSVSREKKESFPLTVTSAQKNPTAFYLCASSIGASRHNEQFFGPGTRLTVL.

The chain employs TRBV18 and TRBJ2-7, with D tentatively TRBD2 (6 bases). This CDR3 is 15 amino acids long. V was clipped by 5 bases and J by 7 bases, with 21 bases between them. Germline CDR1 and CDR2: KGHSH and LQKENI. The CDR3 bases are TGTGCCAGCTCAAAAGGGACTTTCCGCGGGGAGGAGCAGTACTTC. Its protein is CASSKGTFRGEEQYF.

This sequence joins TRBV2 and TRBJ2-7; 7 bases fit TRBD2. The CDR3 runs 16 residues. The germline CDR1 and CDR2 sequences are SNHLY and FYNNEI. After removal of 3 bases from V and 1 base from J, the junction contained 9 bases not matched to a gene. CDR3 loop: CASSEGFSSGSYEQYF. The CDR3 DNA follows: TGTGCCAGCAGTGAGGGGTTTTCTAGCGGTTCCTACGAGCAGTACTTC.

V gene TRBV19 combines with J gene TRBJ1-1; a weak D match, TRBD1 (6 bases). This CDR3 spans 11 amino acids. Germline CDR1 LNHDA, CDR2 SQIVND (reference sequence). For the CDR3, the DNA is TGTGCGATTTCCAGGGGAACTGAAGCTTTCTTT. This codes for CAISRGTEAFF. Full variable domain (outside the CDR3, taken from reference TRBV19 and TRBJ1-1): DGGITQSPKYLFRKEGQNVTLSCEQNLNHDAMYWYRQDPGQGLRLIYYSQIVNDFQKGDIAEGYSVSREKKESFPLTVTSAQKNPTAFYLCAISRGTEAFFGQGTRLTVV.

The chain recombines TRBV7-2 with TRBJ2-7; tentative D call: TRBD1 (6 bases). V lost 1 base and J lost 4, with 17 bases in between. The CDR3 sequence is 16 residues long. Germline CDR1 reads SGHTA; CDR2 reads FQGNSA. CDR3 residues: CASSLGGPITGYEQYF. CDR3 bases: TGTGCCAGCAGCTTAGGGGGGCCAATCACAGGATACGAGCAGTACTTC.

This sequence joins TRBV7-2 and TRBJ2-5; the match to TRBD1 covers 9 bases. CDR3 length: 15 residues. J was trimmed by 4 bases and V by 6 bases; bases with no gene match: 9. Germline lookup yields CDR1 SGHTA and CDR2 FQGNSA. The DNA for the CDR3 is TGTGCCAGCAGGTACACAGGGGGCAGGTTAGAGACCCAGTACTTC. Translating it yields CASRYTGGRLETQYF.

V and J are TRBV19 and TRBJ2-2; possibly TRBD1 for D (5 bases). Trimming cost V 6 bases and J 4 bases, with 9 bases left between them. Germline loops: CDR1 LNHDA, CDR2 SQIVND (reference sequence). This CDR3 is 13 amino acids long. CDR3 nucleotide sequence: TGTGCCAGTAGCCCAGGGTCCACCGGGGAGCTGTTTTTT. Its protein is CASSPGSTGELFF.

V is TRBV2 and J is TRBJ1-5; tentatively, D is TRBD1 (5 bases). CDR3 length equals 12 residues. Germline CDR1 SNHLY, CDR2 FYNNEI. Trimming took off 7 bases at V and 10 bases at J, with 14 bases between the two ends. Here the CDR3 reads CASNLKGAPQHF. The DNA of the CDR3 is TGTGCCAGCAATTTGAAAGGGGCACCCCAGCATTTT.

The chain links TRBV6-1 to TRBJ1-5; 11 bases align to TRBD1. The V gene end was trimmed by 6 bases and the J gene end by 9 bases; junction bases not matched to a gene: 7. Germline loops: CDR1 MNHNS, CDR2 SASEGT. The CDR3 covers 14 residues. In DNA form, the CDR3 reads TGTGCCAGCAGCGAGGACAGGGGGCGCGGGCCCCAGCATTTT. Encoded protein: CASSEDRGRGPQHF.

CDR3 sequence: CSVSGLPPYNEQFF. CDR3 DNA sequence: TGCAGCGTTTCCGGACTCCCTCCCTACAATGAGCAGTTCTTC. The chain couples TRBV29-1 to TRBJ2-1; weak D call: TRBD2 (5 bases). Trimming shortened V by 5 bases and J by 2 bases, and 13 bases separated the two germline ends. The CDR3 totals 14 residues. Germline values: CDR1 SQVTM, CDR2 ANQGSEA.

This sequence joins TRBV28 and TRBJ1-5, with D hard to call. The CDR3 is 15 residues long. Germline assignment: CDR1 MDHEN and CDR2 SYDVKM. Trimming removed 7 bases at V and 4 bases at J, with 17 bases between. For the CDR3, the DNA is TGTGCCAGCAAGGCTTCCCTGGAGGGTAATCAGCCCCAGCATTTT. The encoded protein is CASKASLEGNQPQHF.

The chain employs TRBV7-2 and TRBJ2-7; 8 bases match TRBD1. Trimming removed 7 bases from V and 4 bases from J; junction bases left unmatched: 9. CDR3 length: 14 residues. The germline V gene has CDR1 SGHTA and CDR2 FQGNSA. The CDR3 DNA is TGTGCCAGCACCCCGGGACAGGAATTTTACGAGCAGTACTTC. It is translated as CASTPGQEFYEQYF.

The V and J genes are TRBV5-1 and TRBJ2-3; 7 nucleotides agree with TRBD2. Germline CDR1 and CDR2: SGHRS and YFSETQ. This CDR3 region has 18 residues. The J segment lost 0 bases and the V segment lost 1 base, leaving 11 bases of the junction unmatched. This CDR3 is CASSLWGSSGPSTDTQYF. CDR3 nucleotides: TGCGCCAGCAGCTTGTGGGGAAGTAGCGGGCCTAGCACAGATACGCAGTATTTT.

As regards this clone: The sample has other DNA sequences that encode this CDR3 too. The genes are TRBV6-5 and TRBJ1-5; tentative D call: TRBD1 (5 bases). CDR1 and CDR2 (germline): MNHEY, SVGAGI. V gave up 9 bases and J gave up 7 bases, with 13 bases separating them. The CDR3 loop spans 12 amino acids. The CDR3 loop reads CASRTGDQPQHF. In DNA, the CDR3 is TGTGCCAGTCGGACGGGGGACCAGCCCCAGCATTTT.

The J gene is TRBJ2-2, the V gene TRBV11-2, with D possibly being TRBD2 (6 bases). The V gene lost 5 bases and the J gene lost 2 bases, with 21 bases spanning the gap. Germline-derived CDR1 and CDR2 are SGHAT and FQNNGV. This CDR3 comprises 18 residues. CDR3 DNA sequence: TGTGCCAGCAGCCCCTTTCGGGTGGGGGGACCAAACACCGGGGAGCTGTTTTTT. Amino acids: CASSPFRVGGPNTGELFF.

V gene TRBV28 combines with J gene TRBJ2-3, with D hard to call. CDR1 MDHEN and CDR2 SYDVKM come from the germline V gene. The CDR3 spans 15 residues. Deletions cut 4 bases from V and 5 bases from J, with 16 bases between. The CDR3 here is CASSSRHRAGDTQYF. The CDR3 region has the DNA TGTGCCAGCAGTTCCAGGCACCGAGCAGGAGATACGCAGTATTTT.

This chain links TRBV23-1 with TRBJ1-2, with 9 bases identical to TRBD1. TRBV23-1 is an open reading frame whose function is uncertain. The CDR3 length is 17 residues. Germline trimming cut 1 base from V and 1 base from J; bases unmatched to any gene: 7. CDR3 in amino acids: CASSQFTGGAYNYGYTF. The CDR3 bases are TGCGCCAGCAGTCAATTTACAGGGGGCGCGTATAACTATGGCTACACCTTC.

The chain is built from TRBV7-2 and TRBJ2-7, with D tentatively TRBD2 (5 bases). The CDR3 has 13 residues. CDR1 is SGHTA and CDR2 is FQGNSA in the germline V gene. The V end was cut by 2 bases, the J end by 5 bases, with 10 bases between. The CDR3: CASSLTSWDEQYF. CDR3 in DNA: TGTGCCAGCAGCTTAACTAGTTGGGACGAGCAGTACTTC.

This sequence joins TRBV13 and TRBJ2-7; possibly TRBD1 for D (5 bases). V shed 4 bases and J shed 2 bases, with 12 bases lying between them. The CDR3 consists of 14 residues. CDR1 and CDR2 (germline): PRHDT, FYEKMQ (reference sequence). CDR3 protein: CASSSGASTYEQYF. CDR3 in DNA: TGTGCCAGCAGCTCTGGGGCCAGTACCTACGAGCAGTACTTC.

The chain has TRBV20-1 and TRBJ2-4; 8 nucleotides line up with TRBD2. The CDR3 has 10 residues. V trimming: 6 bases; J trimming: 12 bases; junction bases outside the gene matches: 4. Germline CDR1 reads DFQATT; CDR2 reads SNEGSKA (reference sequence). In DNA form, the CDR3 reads TGCAGTGCACATAGCGGGGATCAGTACTTC. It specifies CSAHSGDQYF.

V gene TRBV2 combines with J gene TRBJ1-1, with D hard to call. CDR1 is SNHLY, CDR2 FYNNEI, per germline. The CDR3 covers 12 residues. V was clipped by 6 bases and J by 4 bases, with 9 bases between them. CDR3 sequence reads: CASSPGLTEAFF. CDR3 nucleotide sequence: TGTGCCAGCAGCCCCGGACTCACTGAAGCTTTCTTT.

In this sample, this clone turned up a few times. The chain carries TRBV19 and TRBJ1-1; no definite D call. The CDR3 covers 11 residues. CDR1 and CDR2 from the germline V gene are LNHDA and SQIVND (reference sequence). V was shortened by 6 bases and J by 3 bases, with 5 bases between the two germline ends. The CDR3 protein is CASRAYTEAFF. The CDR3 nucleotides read TGTGCCAGTAGAGCCTACACTGAAGCTTTCTTT. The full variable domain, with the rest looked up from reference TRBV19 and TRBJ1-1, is DGGITQSPKYLFRKEGQNVTLSCEQNLNHDAMYWYRQDPGQGLRLIYYSQIVNDFQKGDIAEGYSVSREKKESFPLTVTSAQKNPTAFYLCASRAYTEAFFGQGTRLTVV.

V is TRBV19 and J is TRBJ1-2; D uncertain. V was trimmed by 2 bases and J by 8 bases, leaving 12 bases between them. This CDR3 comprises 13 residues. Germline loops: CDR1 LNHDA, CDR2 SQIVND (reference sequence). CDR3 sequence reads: CASSIFGERGYTF. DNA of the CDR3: TGTGCCAGTAGTATATTCGGGGAGCGAGGCTACACCTTC.

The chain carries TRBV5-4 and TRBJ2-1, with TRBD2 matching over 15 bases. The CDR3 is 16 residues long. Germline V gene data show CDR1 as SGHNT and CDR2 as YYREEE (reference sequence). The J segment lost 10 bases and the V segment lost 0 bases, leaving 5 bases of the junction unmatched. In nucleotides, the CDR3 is TGTGCCAGCAGCTTGGGGGGACTAGCGGGAGGTGGGGAGCAGTTCTTC. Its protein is CASSLGGLAGGGEQFF.

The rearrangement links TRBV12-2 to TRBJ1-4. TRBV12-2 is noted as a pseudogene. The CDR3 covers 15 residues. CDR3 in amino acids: CASRPALRTNEKLFF. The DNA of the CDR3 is TGTGCAAGTCGCCCCGCCCTGAGAACTAATGAAAAACTGTTTTTT.

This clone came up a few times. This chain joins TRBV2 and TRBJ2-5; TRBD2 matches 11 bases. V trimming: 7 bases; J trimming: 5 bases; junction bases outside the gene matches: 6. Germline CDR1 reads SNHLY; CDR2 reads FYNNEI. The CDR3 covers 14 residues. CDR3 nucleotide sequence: TGTGCCAGCAACAAACTAGCGGGAGATGAGACCCAGTACTTC. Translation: CASNKLAGDETQYF.